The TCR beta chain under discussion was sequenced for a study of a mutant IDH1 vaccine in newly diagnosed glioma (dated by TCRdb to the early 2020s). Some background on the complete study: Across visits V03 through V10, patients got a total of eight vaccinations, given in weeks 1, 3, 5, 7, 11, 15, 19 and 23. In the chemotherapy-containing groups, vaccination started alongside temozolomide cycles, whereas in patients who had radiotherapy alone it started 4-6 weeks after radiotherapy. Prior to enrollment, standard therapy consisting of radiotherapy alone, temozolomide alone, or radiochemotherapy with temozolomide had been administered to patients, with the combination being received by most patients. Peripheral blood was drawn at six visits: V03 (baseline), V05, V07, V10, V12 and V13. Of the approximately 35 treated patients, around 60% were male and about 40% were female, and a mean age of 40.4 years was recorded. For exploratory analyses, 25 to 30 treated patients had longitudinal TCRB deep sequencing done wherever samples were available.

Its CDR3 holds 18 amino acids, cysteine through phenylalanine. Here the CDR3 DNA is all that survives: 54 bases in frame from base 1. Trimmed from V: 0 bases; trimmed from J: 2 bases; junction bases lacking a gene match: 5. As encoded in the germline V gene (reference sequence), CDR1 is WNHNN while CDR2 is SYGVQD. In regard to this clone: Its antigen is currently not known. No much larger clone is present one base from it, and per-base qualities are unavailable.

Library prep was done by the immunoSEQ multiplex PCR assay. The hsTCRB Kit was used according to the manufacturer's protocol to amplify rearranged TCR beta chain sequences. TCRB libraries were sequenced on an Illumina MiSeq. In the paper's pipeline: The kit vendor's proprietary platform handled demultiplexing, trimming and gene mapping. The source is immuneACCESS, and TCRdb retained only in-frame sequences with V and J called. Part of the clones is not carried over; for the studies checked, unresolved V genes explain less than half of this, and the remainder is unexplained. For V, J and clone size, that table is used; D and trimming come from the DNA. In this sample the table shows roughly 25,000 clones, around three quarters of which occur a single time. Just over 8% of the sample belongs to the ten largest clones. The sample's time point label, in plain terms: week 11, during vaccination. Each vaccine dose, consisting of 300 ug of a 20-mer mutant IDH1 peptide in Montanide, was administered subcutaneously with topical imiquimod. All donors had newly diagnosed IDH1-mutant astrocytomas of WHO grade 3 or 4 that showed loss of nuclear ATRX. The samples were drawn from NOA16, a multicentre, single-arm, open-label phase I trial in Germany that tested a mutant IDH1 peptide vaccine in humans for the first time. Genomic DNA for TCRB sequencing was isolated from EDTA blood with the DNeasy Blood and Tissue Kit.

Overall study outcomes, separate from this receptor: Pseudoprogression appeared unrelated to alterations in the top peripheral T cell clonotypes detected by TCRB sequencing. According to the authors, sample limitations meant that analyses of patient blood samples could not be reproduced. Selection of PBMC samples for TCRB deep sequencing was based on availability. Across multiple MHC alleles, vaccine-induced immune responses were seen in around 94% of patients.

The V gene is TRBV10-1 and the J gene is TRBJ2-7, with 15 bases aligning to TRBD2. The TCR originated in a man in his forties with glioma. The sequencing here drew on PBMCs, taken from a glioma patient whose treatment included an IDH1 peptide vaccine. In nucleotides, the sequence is TGCGCCAGCAGTGAGTCGGGACTAGCGGGAGGTGTACCCTACGAGCAGTACTTC. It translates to CASSESGLAGGVPYEQYF.